This T cell receptor beta chain came from a study of shared clonotypes between healthy human individuals. For the study at large: A donor's plate count was three for CD4 naive and three for CD4 memory; CD8 naive had two and CD8 memory one. General observations from the study: Sequencing depth was predicted to influence how clonotypes are shared among donors. Non-shared clonotypes had lower generation probabilities than clonotypes shared by all four sorted-subset donors.

An assay was performed, and its level was deep. Profiling relied on immunoSEQ multiplex PCR, and the TCRdb table lists in-frame clones only, not all of them. The sample lists 1.4 million to 1.5 million clones, 95% to 97% occurring once. Germline V gene sequence: CDR1 DFQATT, CDR2 SNEGSKA (reference sequence). V was trimmed by 6 bases and J by 1 base, leaving 4 bases between them. The CDR3 length is 11 residues. This clone was counted once. The antigen remains unidentified. The same CDR3 also results from other DNA sequences found in this sample. Sequencing was performed on naive CD4+ T cells sorted from blood. This sample's subset: CD45RA+ positively selected. The chain uses TRBV20-1 and TRBJ2-1; D call uncertain. This TCR was recovered from a man aged 25-45 years in good health. The CDR3 is CSALSYNEQFF. Written as DNA, the CDR3 is TGCAGTGCCCTATCCTACAATGAGCAGTTCTTC.